These 8 T cell receptor beta chains share one sample of origin, sequenced in a study of human T cells and chemical hapten exposure. TCRdb reprocessed the RACE reads with MiXCR, giving one entry per CDR3 protein. This repertoire shows over 80,000 distinct CDR3 sequences, roughly a tenth found once; its top ten account for about 0.95%. Sample time point: patch test 3, about 24 weeks after DPC sensitization. Described treatment: therapeutic diphenylcyclopropenone sensitization with weekly scalp DPC. Sequencing used whole blood, obtained in connection with sensitization to the hapten diphenylcyclopropenone (DPC). The receptors come from a woman aged 30 to 39 with alopecia areata. Some clones in this sample may be carry-over from other donors' samples.

This clonotype was detected ten times or more. The chain is built from TRBV6-6 and TRBJ2-7; D possibly corresponds to TRBD1 (6 bases). The V end lost 5 bases, the J end lost 7 bases, and 12 bases lay between the germline ends. Per germline, CDR1 MNHNY and CDR2 SVGAGI (reference sequence). The CDR3 has 12 amino acids. The CDR3 region is CASSLTGLEQYV. The CDR3 coding sequence is TGTGCCAGCAGTCTCACAGGGCTTGAGCAGTACGTC.

V and J are TRBV11-2 and TRBJ2-1; 7 nucleotides line up with TRBD2. Germline V lookup: CDR1 SGHAT, CDR2 FQNNGV. The ends lost 0 bases at V and 7 bases at J; junction bases unmatched: 6. This CDR3 region has 15 residues. The CDR3 DNA is TGTGCCAGCAGCTTAGAAGCGGGATTGATGAATGAGCAGTTCTTC. It encodes CASSLEAGLMNEQFF. The variable domain in full, completed from reference TRBV11-2 and TRBJ2-1, reads EAGVAQSPRYKIIEKRQSVAFWCNPISGHATLYWYQQILGQGPKLLIQFQNNGVVDDSQLPKDRFSAERLKGVDSTLKIQPAKLEDSAVYLCASSLEAGLMNEQFFGPGTRLTVL.

This clonotype was seen ten or more times. The chain has TRBV11-2 and TRBJ2-2; D gene unclear. The CDR3 loop spans 12 amino acids. Germline CDR1 and CDR2: SGHAT and FQNNGV. Trimming took off 3 bases at V and 4 bases at J, with 3 bases between the two ends. The CDR3 bases are TGTGCCAGCAGCTTCGTCACCGGGGAGCTGTTTTTT. This sequence encodes CASSFVTGELFF.

V and J are TRBV29-1 and TRBJ1-1; D remains unclear. The CDR3 runs to 11 residues. Trimming removed 6 bases from V and 0 bases from J, with 5 bases in between. Germline V gives CDR1 SQVTM, CDR2 ANQGSEA. The CDR3 spells CSVELNTEAFF. For the CDR3, the DNA is TGCAGCGTCGAGCTGAACACTGAAGCTTTCTTT.

This clonotype was picked up many times. The chain joins TRBV7-9 to TRBJ1-4; D is unclear. The CDR3 runs to 15 residues. Trimming removed 1 base at V and 7 bases at J, with 13 bases between. Looked up from germline, CDR1 is SEHNR and CDR2 is FQNEAQ (reference sequence). This chain's CDR3 is CASSLDTARTEKLFF. For the CDR3, the DNA is TGTGCCAGCAGCTTAGATACGGCCAGGACTGAAAAACTGTTTTTT.

The genes are TRBV28 and TRBJ1-6; 8 bases map to TRBD1. CDR3 length: 14 amino acids. The germline V gene encodes CDR1 MDHEN and CDR2 SYDVKM. With V trimmed by 5 bases and J by 7 bases, 4 bases remained unmatched. The CDR3 coding sequence is TGTGCCAGCAGTGTACAGGGGGAAAATTCACCCCTCCACTTT. Amino acid sequence: CASSVQGENSPLHF.

In this sample, this clonotype turned up a few times. V and J are TRBV20-1 and TRBJ2-5; possibly TRBD1 or TRBD2 for D (5 bases each). This CDR3 comprises 15 residues. Germline V gene sequence: CDR1 DFQATT, CDR2 SNEGSKA (reference sequence). V was shortened by 3 bases and J by 5 bases, with 19 bases between the two germline ends. Here the CDR3 reads CSARDPRERSETQYF. The CDR3 DNA reads as TGCAGTGCTAGGGACCCCAGGGAGAGGTCGGAGACCCAGTACTTC.

A remark on this clonotype: A much bigger clone sits one base away, suggesting this may be a read error. V usage is TRBV18 and J usage is TRBJ1-3; D not resolved. The ends were cut back, 2 bases at V and 2 bases at J, with 13 bases in the middle. This CDR3 is built from 16 residues. Germline values: CDR1 KGHSH, CDR2 LQKENI. The CDR3 is CASSPMDVSPGNTIYF. As DNA, the CDR3 is TGTGCCAGCTCACCAATGGACGTTAGCCCTGGAAACACCATATATTTT. Filled out from reference TRBV18 and TRBJ1-3, the complete variable domain reads NAGVMQNPRHLVRRRGQEARLRCSPMKGHSHVYWYRQLPEEGLKFMVYLQKENIIDESGMPKERFSAEFPKEGPSILRIQQVVRGDSAAYFCASSPMDVSPGNTIYFGEGSWLTVV.